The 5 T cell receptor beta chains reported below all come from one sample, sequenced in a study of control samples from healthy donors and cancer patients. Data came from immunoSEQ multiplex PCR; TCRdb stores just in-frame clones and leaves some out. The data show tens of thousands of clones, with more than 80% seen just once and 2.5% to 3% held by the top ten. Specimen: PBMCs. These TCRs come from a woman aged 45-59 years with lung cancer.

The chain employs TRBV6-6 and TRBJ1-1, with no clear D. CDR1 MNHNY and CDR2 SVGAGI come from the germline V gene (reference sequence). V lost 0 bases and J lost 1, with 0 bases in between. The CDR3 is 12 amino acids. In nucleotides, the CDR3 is TGTGCCAGCAGTTACTCGAACACTGAAGCTTTCTTT. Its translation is CASSYSNTEAFF.

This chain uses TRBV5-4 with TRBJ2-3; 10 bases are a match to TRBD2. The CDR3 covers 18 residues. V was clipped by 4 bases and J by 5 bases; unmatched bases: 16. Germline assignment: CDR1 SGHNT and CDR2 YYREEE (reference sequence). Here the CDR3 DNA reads TGTGCCAGCAGCCTCTTTATGGGTAACGTAGCGGGAGGAGATACGCAGTATTTT. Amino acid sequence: CASSLFMGNVAGGDTQYF.

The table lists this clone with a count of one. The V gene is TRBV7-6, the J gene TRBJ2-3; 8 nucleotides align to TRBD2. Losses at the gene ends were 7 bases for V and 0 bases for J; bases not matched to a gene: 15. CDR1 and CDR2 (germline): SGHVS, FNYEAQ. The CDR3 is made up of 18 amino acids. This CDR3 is CASTKNYPSGGSTDTQYF. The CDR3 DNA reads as TGTGCCAGCACAAAAAATTATCCCAGCGGGGGCAGCACAGATACGCAGTATTTT.

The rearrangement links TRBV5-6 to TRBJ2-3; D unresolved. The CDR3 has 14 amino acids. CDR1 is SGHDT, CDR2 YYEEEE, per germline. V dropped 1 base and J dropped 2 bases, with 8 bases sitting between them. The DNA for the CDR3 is TGTGCCAGCAGCTTGTCGAGGCACACAGATACGCAGTATTTT. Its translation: CASSLSRHTDTQYF.

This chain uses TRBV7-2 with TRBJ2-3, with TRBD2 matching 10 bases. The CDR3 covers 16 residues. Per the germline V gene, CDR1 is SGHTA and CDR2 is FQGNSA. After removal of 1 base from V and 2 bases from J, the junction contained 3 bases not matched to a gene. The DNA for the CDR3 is TGTGCCAGCAGCTTAGAGCGGGGGGGGTTCACAGATACGCAGTATTTT. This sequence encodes CASSLERGGFTDTQYF.